This T cell receptor beta chain emerged from a study of glioma-infiltrating T cells after dendritic cell vaccination. Trimming at V came to 1 base and at J to 2 bases, leaving 3 bases not matched to a gene. Germline V gives CDR1 LGHNA, CDR2 YSLEER. This CDR3 contains 15 residues. None of the glioblastoma patients had an isocitrate dehydrogenase mutation. Before vaccination, two weeks after the third vaccination, and at progression, PBMC were collected. Input was approximately 2.2 ug genomic DNA, or all available if less. The PCR used 60 V beta and 13 J beta primers. The protocol was immunoSEQ multiplex PCR, while the TCRdb copy is restricted to in-frame clones and leaves out a portion. The repertoire holds around 67,000 clones, with approximately 81% as singletons.

V gene TRBV4-3 combines with J gene TRBJ2-5, with 8 bases lining up with TRBD1. The sequence came from a human donor with glioblastoma. The sequencing here drew on blood, taken before dendritic cell vaccination. Here the CDR3 reads CASSQAQGAQETQYF. The CDR3 DNA is TGCGCCAGCAGCCAAGCCCAGGGGGCTCAAGAGACCCAGTACTTC.